This TCR beta chain was recorded in a study of CD8 T cells in Susac syndrome. Random hexamers were used to reverse transcribe an amount of about 0.45 to 1 ug RNA. MiXCR was run by TCRdb on the immunoSEQ multiplex PCR reads, yielding one entry per CDR3 protein. Of 100,000 or so distinct CDR3 sequences in the sample, 85% to 95% are singletons; the top ten hold around 0.12%. V dropped 4 bases and J dropped 0; count of bases not matched to a gene: 4. The germline CDR1 and CDR2 sequences are SGHRS and YFSETQ. The CDR3 sequence is 15 residues long. Input material: CD8+ T cells from PBMCs. The clonotype comes from a human donor in good health. This chain uses TRBV5-1 with TRBJ1-1; 9 nucleotides match TRBD1. The CDR3 bases are TGCGCCAGCAGCGGGGGACAGGGACTGAACACTGAAGCTTTCTTT. This codes for CASSGGQGLNTEAFF.